This T cell receptor (beta chain) was obtained from a study of T cells after yellow fever vaccination. From the 5' RACE reads, TCRdb called clonotypes with MiXCR, one entry per CDR3 protein. Among 150,000 to 200,000 distinct CDR3 sequences listed, about 6% were seen once. Only a few counts were recorded for this clonotype. Germline V gene sequence: CDR1 LGHNA, CDR2 YNFKEQ. V lost 1 base, J lost 8 bases, and 17 bases lay in between. The length of the CDR3 is 15 residues. The rearrangement joins TRBV4-2 to TRBJ1-2; no clear D. The TCR sequence derives from a man between 18 and 29 years old who received the YFV17D yellow fever vaccine. The material sequenced was CD4+ T cells sorted from PBMCs, taken on the day of the first yellow fever vaccination. The CDR3 loop is CASSQVPASLGGYTF. DNA for the CDR3: TGTGCCAGCAGCCAAGTACCTGCGAGTCTCGGGGGCTACACCTTC.